This entry describes one T cell receptor beta chain. The target antigen is unknown. The CDR3 contains 18 residues. Germline-derived CDR1 and CDR2 are GTSNPN and SVGIG (reference sequence). Trimming took 0 bases from V and 2 from J; bases not matched to a gene: 13. This entry is derived from a study of Tregs in tolerant kidney transplant recipients. Thawed PBMCs were FACS-sorted into unstimulated CD4+CD25+CD127- regulatory T cells, CD4+CD25- non-regulatory cells, CD4 and CD8 cells. Method: immunoSEQ multiplex PCR; TCRdb's copy keeps in-frame clones and lacks some. Here the sample spans over 60,000 clones, 84% being singletons. Overall study results and limits: This study did not directly address biological reproducibility. The most relevant donor-specific Treg TCRbeta repertoire apparently came from expansion with activated donor B cells.

The V call is TRBV30, the J call TRBJ2-4; 7 bases are shared with TRBD2. The sample consisted of CD4+ T cells from blood. The clonotype was recovered from a human donor in good health. CDR3: CAWSVTPPSGGTKNIQYF. DNA of the CDR3: TGTGCCTGGAGTGTAACCCCCCCTTCGGGAGGAACCAAAAACATTCAGTACTTC.